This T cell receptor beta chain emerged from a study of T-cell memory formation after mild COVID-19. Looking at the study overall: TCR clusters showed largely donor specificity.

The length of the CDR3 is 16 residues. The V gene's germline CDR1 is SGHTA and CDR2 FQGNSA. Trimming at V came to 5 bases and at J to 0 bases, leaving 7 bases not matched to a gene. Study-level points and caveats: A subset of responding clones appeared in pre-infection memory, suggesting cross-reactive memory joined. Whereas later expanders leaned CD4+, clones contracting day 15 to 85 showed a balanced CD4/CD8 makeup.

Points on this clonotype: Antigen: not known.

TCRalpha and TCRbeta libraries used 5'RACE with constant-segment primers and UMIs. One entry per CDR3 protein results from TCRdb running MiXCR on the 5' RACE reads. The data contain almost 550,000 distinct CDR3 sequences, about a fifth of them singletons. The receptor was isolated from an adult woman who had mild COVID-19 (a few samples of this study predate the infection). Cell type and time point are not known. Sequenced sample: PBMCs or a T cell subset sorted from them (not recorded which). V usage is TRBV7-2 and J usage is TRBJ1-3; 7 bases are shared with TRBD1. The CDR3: CASSPQTGLSGNTIYF. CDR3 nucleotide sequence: TGTGCCAGCAGCCCGCAGACAGGGCTCTCTGGAAACACCATATATTTT.